This passage covers 24 T cell receptor beta chains from one sample sequenced in a study of neurological immune-mediated disorders. TCRdb re-called the 5' RACE reads through MiXCR, storing one row per CDR3 protein. This table holds more than 70,000 distinct CDR3 sequences, more than 15% found once. Sequenced sample: PBMCs. The receptors stem from a woman in her forties in good health.

This sequence joins TRBV5-1 and TRBJ2-1; TRBD2 agrees at 7 bases. The CDR3 is made up of 15 amino acids. The ends lost 4 bases at V and 6 bases at J; junction bases unmatched: 10. Germline values: CDR1 SGHRS, CDR2 YFSETQ. CDR3: CASSPGAGAFNEQFF. In DNA form, the CDR3 reads TGCGCCAGCAGCCCGGGCGCGGGAGCCTTCAATGAGCAGTTCTTC.

Many counts were recorded for this clonotype. This chain joins TRBV28 and TRBJ2-1; D gene ambiguous. The CDR3 sequence is 14 residues long. The V gene lost 6 bases and the J gene lost 5 bases, with 14 bases spanning the gap. Germline assignment: CDR1 MDHEN and CDR2 SYDVKM. The CDR3 sequence: CASSELNRNNEQFF. In DNA, the CDR3 is TGTGCCAGCAGCGAACTCAACCGGAACAATGAGCAGTTCTTC.

As for this clonotype: A much bigger clone sits one base away, suggesting this may be a read error. V is TRBV10-3 and J is TRBJ2-1; D unresolved. The V gene's germline CDR1 is ENHRY and CDR2 SYGVKD. The CDR3 runs 11 residues. The CDR3 region is CAISDGAEQLF. The CDR3 DNA reads TGTGCCATCAGTGACGGAGCTGAGCAGTTGTTC.

The table lists this clonotype with many counts. This rearrangement joins TRBV7-2 to TRBJ2-3, with unresolved D. The V gene lost 7 bases and the J gene lost 2 bases, with 4 bases spanning the gap. The CDR3 extends over 11 amino acids. Germline V CDR1 and CDR2: SGHTA, FQGNSA. CDR3 region: CASTNTDTQYF. In DNA, the CDR3 is TGTGCCAGCACCAACACAGATACGCAGTATTTT.

The chain uses TRBV5-6 and TRBJ2-5; tentative D call: TRBD1 (7 bases). Trimming removed 0 bases from V and 5 bases from J, with 17 bases in between. Germline values: CDR1 SGHDT, CDR2 YYEEEE. This CDR3 has 16 amino acids. The CDR3 DNA follows: TGTGCCAGCAGCTTGGAGGCAGGGGGGTTTCAGGAGACCCAGTACTTC. It translates to CASSLEAGGFQETQYF.

Ten or more counts support this clonotype. The chain combines TRBV12-3 or TRBV12-4 with TRBJ2-3; 7 positions agree with TRBD1. CDR3 size: 14 residues. Trimming took 6 bases from V and 8 from J; bases not matched to a gene: 11. The CDR3 sequence is CASSPGQSIGTQYF. DNA of the CDR3: TGTGCCAGCAGCCCGGGACAGTCCATTGGTACGCAGTATTTT.

This clonotype occurred many times. This rearrangement joins TRBV20-1 to TRBJ1-2, with D possibly being TRBD1 (6 bases). The V gene's germline CDR1 is DFQATT and CDR2 SNEGSKA (reference sequence). The CDR3 has 12 residues. The ends were cut back, 4 bases at V and 5 bases at J, with 11 bases in the middle. CDR3 protein: CSATGEGYGYTF. The CDR3 nucleotides are TGCAGTGCTACAGGGGAAGGGTATGGCTACACCTTC.

This clonotype was seen repeatedly, ten times or more. The J gene is TRBJ2-3, the V gene TRBV7-2, with no clear D. From germline, CDR1 is SGHTA and CDR2 FQGNSA. The CDR3 has 16 amino acids. The ends were cut back, 4 bases at V and 0 bases at J, with 14 bases in the middle. The CDR3, as DNA: TGTGCCAGCAGCTCGGCGGTCCTTGCCAGCACAGATACGCAGTATTTT. Protein product: CASSSAVLASTDTQYF.

This clonotype appeared many times. This chain uses TRBV12-3 or TRBV12-4 with TRBJ1-1; 8 bases line up with TRBD1. The V segment lost 4 bases and the J segment 5 bases; nucleotides outside the gene matches: 3. CDR3 length: 13 amino acids. CDR3 DNA sequence: TGTGCCAGCAGTTCACGGACAGGGACTGAAGCTTTCTTT. Protein: CASSSRTGTEAFF.

The V and J genes are TRBV7-8 and TRBJ1-6; 7 bases match TRBD1. CDR1 and CDR2 (germline): SGHVS, FQNEAQ. CDR3 size: 18 residues. Trimming removed 5 bases from V and 3 bases from J; junction bases left unmatched: 13. CDR3 DNA sequence: TGTGCCAGCAGCCCCTGGGCGACAGGGATCCTCTATAATTCACCCCTCCACTTT. Translating gives CASSPWATGILYNSPLHF.

This clonotype turned up a few times. The chain carries TRBV2 and TRBJ2-6, with D possibly matching TRBD1 (6 bases). Trimming removed 2 bases from V and 0 bases from J, with 8 bases in between. CDR3 length: 16 amino acids. Germline V gene data show CDR1 as SNHLY and CDR2 as FYNNEI. The CDR3 DNA sequence: TGTGCCAGCAGTGAACAGGGGAGCTCTGGGGCCAACGTCCTGACTTTC. Translated, it gives CASSEQGSSGANVLTF.

This clonotype was counted many times. V and J are TRBV6-2 or TRBV6-3 and TRBJ2-3; 8 nucleotides line up with TRBD2. This CDR3 contains 14 residues. The J segment lost 4 bases and the V segment lost 4 bases, leaving 4 bases of the junction unmatched. Germline values: CDR1 MNHEY, CDR2 SVGEGT. This CDR3 is CASSSPGGADTQYF. The CDR3 nucleotides read TGTGCCAGCAGTTCCCCCGGGGGGGCAGATACGCAGTATTTT.

This chain connects TRBV6-5 to TRBJ2-1; D gene uncertain. Trimming took off 3 bases at V and 9 bases at J, with 12 bases between the two ends. The CDR3 covers 13 residues. Germline V gene data show CDR1 as MNHEY and CDR2 as SVGAGI. CDR3 bases: TGTGCCAGCAGTTATAATCCTAGTCTTGAGCAGTTCTTC. Protein: CASSYNPSLEQFF.

This clonotype was recorded many times. This chain joins TRBV12-3 or TRBV12-4 and TRBJ1-6, with D tentatively TRBD1 (5 bases). The ends were cut back, 3 bases at V and 0 bases at J, with 9 bases in the middle. The CDR3 runs 16 residues. CDR3 DNA: TGTGCCAGCAGTTTTACGGGGGTCTCCTATAATTCACCCCTCCACTTT. Translated: CASSFTGVSYNSPLHF.

This clonotype has a count of ten or more. This rearrangement joins TRBV7-3 to TRBJ2-1; D may be TRBD2 (6 bases). The CDR3 is 14 amino acids. The V gene's germline CDR1 is SGHTA and CDR2 FQGTGA. V was cut by 1 base and J by 7 bases, with 11 bases left in between. The CDR3 region is CASSLNRGENEQFF. CDR3 DNA sequence: TGTGCCAGCAGCTTAAACCGCGGGGAGAATGAGCAGTTCTTC.

This clonotype was detected ten times or more. The J gene is TRBJ1-4, the V gene TRBV9; the match to TRBD1 covers 7 bases. Germline loops: CDR1 SGDLS, CDR2 YYNGEE. The CDR3 is 14 amino acids. With V trimmed by 2 bases and J by 6 bases, 4 bases remained unmatched. The CDR3 loop is CASSVGQVDEKLFF. Here the CDR3 DNA reads TGTGCCAGCAGCGTTGGACAGGTGGATGAAAAACTGTTTTTT.

This clonotype was seen repeatedly, ten times or more. The chain is built from TRBV9 and TRBJ2-7, with D perhaps given as TRBD1 or TRBD2 (5 bases each). CDR3 length equals 18 residues. Trimming pared 0 bases from V and 4 bases from J, leaving 23 bases between. Germline V gene lookup returns CDR1 SGDLS and CDR2 YYNGEE. This CDR3 reads CASSVAAGSLGKKYEQYF. The DNA of the CDR3 is TGTGCCAGCAGCGTAGCGGCAGGGAGTTTGGGAAAGAAATACGAGCAGTACTTC.

In its sample, this clonotype was seen many times. A much larger clone sits a single nucleotide away, making a read error possible. The chain joins TRBV12-3 or TRBV12-4 to TRBJ2-3; 8 bases match TRBD1. The CDR3 totals 15 residues. With 6 bases clipped from V and 3 bases from J, the junction kept 8 bases outside the gene matches. CDR3 in DNA: TGTGCCAGCAGGTTCCCTGACAGGGGAACAGATACGCAGTATTTT. It translates to CASRFPDRGTDTQYF.

This clonotype has ten or more counts. The V gene is TRBV30, the J gene TRBJ2-7; D uncertain. V was shortened by 0 bases and J by 1 base, with 4 bases between the two germline ends. Germline CDR1 reads GTSNPN; CDR2 reads SVGIG (reference sequence). The CDR3 contains 12 residues. This CDR3 is CAWSVRSYEQYF. CDR3 coding DNA: TGTGCCTGGAGTGTGCGGTCCTACGAGCAGTACTTC.

This clonotype was seen ten or more times. The rearrangement links TRBV20-1 to TRBJ2-2; D is uncertain. Germline CDR1 and CDR2: DFQATT and SNEGSKA (reference sequence). Trimming stripped 0 bases from V and 7 bases from J, with 6 bases between. This CDR3 region has 12 residues. The CDR3 is CSAREGSGELFF. The CDR3 DNA reads as TGCAGTGCTAGAGAAGGAAGCGGGGAGCTGTTTTTT.

This clonotype was counted a few times. This chain joins TRBV3-1 and TRBJ1-1; TRBD1 agrees at 8 bases. CDR3 length: 12 residues. CDR1 and CDR2 (germline): LGHDT, YNNKEL (reference sequence). J lost 10 bases, V lost 4 bases, and 5 bases had no gene match. The CDR3 DNA reads as TGTGCCAGCAGCCGGACAGGGAGTCGAGCTTTCTTT. It specifies CASSRTGSRAFF. The full variable domain, with the rest looked up from reference TRBV3-1 and TRBJ1-1, is DTAVSQTPKYLVTQMGNDKSIKCEQNLGHDTMYWYKQDSKKFLKIMFSYNNKELIINETVPNRFSPKSPDKAHLNLHINSLELGDSAVYFCASSRTGSRAFFGQGTRLTVV.

This clonotype was counted at least ten times. This chain uses TRBV6-5 with TRBJ2-1; possible D gene TRBD2, 7 bases. Per the germline V gene, CDR1 is MNHEY and CDR2 is SVGAGI. The length of the CDR3 is 12 residues. Trimming took off 6 bases at V and 8 bases at J, with 11 bases between the two ends. The CDR3 region is CASRRGGDEQFF. CDR3 nucleotides: TGTGCCAGCAGAAGGGGGGGAGATGAGCAGTTCTTC.

In this sample, this clonotype turned up many times. The chain joins TRBV5-1 to TRBJ2-3, with D hard to call. This CDR3 region has 13 residues. Germline assignment: CDR1 SGHRS and CDR2 YFSETQ. V was shortened by 0 bases and J by 6 bases, with 8 bases between the two germline ends. The CDR3 coding sequence is TGCGCCAGCAGCTTGGAGCCTATTGATACGCAGTATTTT. It translates to CASSLEPIDTQYF.

This clonotype was seen more than once but under ten times. This rearrangement joins TRBV7-3 to TRBJ2-3, with D tentatively TRBD2 (5 bases). V lost 9 bases to trimming and J lost 4 bases, with 20 bases between them. Germline V gives CDR1 SGHTA, CDR2 FQGTGA. The CDR3 extends over 15 amino acids. The CDR3 here is CARENPGYNADTQYF. The CDR3 DNA reads as TGTGCCAGGGAAAATCCGGGATACAACGCAGATACGCAGTATTTT. Full variable domain (rest looked up from reference TRBV7-3 and TRBJ2-3): GAGVSQTPSNKVTEKGKYVELRCDPISGHTALYWYRQSLGQGPEFLIYFQGTGAADDSGLPNDRFFAVRPEGSVSTLKIQRTERGDSAVYLCARENPGYNADTQYFGPGTRLTVL.